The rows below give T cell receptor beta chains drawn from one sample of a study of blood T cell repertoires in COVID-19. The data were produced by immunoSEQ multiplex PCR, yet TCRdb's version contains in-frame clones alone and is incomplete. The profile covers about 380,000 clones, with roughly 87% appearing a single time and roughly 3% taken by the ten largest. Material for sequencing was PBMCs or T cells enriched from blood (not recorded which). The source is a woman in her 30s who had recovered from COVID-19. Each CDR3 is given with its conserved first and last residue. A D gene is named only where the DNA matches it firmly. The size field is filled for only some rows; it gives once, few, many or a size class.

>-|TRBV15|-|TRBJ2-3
TGTGCCACCACCTTGTTCCGTAGTGATACGCAGTATTTT
CATTLFRSDTQYF
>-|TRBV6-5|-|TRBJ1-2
TGTGCCAGCAGTTACTCGTTTAAGGCAGGGCCGTATGGCTACACCTTC
CASSYSFKAGPYGYTF
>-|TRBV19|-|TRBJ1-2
TGTGCCAGTAAGTCTGGGACAACTAACTATGGCTACACCTTC
CASKSGTTNYGYTF
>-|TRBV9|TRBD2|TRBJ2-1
TGTGCCAGCAGCGTTGCGAGCGGGATTTACAATGAGCAGTTCTTC
CASSVASGIYNEQFF
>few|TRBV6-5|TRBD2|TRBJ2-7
TGTGCCAGCAATATAGCGGGAGCCGTATACGAGCAGTACTTC
CASNIAGAVYEQYF
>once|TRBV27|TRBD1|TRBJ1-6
TGTGCCAGCAGACCTACAGGGGGGGATTCACCCCTCCACTTT
CASRPTGGDSPLHF
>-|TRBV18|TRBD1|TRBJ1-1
TGTGCCAGCTCACCACCGCAGGGGGGAATGAACACTGAAGCTTTCTTT
CASSPPQGGMNTEAFF
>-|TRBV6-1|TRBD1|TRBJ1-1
TGTGCCAGCAGTGAAGCGGTCCGGGACAGGGTTGGGAACACTGAAGCTTTCTTT
CASSEAVRDRVGNTEAFF
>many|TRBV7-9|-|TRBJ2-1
TGTGCCAGCCAGCGAGACAATGAGCAGTTCTTC
CASQRDNEQFF
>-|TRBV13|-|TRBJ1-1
TGTGCCAGCAGCTTAGATCAGGGACTTGAAGCTTTCTTT
CASSLDQGLEAFF
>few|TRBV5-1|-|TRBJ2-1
TGCGCCAGCAGCCACCTGGGGGAGCGGGTCTACAATGAGCAGTTCTTC
CASSHLGERVYNEQFF
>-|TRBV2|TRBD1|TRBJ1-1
TGTGCCAGCCGGCTGGGACAGGGTCTGGGGGCTGAAGCTTTCTTT
CASRLGQGLGAEAFF
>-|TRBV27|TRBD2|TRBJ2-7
TGTGCCAGCAGTTTATGGCGGGGGGGATACTACGAGCAGTACTTC
CASSLWRGGYYEQYF
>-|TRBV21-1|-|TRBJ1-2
TGTGCCAGCAGCAAGGGTGGACGGGACTACTATGGCTACACCTTC
CASSKGGRDYYGYTF
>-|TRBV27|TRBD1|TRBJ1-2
TGTGCCAGCAGTGCCTCCCGGGACAGCCTAAATGGCTACACCTTC
CASSASRDSLNGYTF
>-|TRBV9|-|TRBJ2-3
TGTGCCAGCAGCGTAGCCCCCCCCGGGGTAGATATCACAGATACGCAGTATTTT
CASSVAPPGVDITDTQYF
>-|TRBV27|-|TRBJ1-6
TGTGCCAGCAGTTTATACAGAGAATCACCCCTCCACTTT
CASSLYRESPLHF
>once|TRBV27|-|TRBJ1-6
TGTGCCAGCAGCGGGAGGACCCTTGGAGGAACCCTCCACTTT
CASSGRTLGGTLHF
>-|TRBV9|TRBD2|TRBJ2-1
TGTGCCAGCACAGCTAGCGGGAGGGGTGAGCAGTTCTTC
CASTASGRGEQFF
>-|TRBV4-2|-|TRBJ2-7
TGTGCCAGCAGCCAAAGCTTAGGGGGAACTACCTACGAGCAGTACTTC
CASSQSLGGTTYEQYF
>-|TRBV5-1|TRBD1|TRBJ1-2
TGCGCCAGCAGCTTGGGACAGGGTGATGGCTACACCTTC
CASSLGQGDGYTF